A selection of T cell receptor beta chains follows, all from one sample in a study of early T cells in non-severe SARS-CoV-2 infection. TCRdb reprocessed the 5' RACE reads with MiXCR, giving one entry per CDR3 protein. This table has about 37,000 distinct CDR3 sequences, approximately 7.2% appearing once. The sample in question was whole blood, obtained at baseline. Receptors originate from an adult who was a healthcare worker with PCR-confirmed SARS-CoV-2 infection or an uninfected control (not recorded which). Each CDR3 is given with its conserved first and last residue. The D gene is left open where the match is weak. A clone size is listed for some rows: how often the clone was seen (once, few, many), or a class if it is expanded.

d_call: TRBD2
v_call: TRBV11-2
clone_size: many
j_call: TRBJ2-5
cdr3_aa: CASSPEGRGGLKTQYF
cdr3_nt: TGTGCCAGCAGCCCCGAGGGGCGGGGGGGCCTGAAGACCCAGTACTTC

d_call: -
v_call: TRBV20-1
clone_size: -
j_call: TRBJ2-2
cdr3_aa: CSAVGPGAATGELFF
cdr3_nt: TGCAGTGCAGTGGGGCCGGGGGCCGCCACCGGGGAGCTGTTTTTT

d_call: -
v_call: TRBV5-1
clone_size: few
j_call: TRBJ2-1
cdr3_aa: CASSLGRLNEQFF
cdr3_nt: TGCGCCAGCAGCTTGGGACGGCTCAATGAGCAGTTCTTC

d_call: TRBD1
v_call: TRBV12-3/TRBV12-4
clone_size: few
j_call: TRBJ1-2
cdr3_aa: CASSSSTGSRGYTF
cdr3_nt: TGTGCCAGCAGTTCCTCGACAGGGTCGCGCGGCTACACCTTC

d_call: TRBD1
v_call: TRBV5-1
clone_size: -
j_call: TRBJ1-1
cdr3_aa: CASSLGQAINTEAFF
cdr3_nt: TGCGCCAGCAGCCTAGGACAGGCCATTAACACTGAAGCTTTCTTT

d_call: -
v_call: TRBV29-1
clone_size: few
j_call: TRBJ2-7
cdr3_aa: CSVWTESSYEQYF
cdr3_nt: TGCAGCGTCTGGACGGAAAGCTCCTACGAGCAGTACTTC

d_call: TRBD1
v_call: TRBV7-6
clone_size: -
j_call: TRBJ2-5
cdr3_aa: CASSLEDRGLQETQYF
cdr3_nt: TGTGCCAGCAGCTTAGAGGACAGGGGGCTACAAGAGACCCAGTACTTC

d_call: -
v_call: TRBV4-2
clone_size: few
j_call: TRBJ1-6
cdr3_aa: CASSQDTKGPNSPLHF
cdr3_nt: TGTGCCAGCAGCCAAGATACTAAGGGTCCAAATTCACCCCTCCACTTT

d_call: -
v_call: TRBV11-2
clone_size: -
j_call: TRBJ2-5
cdr3_aa: CASSPGARDNQETQYF
cdr3_nt: TGTGCCAGCAGCCCCGGAGCCCGGGACAACCAAGAGACCCAGTACTTC

d_call: -
v_call: TRBV7-9
clone_size: -
j_call: TRBJ1-3
cdr3_aa: CASSPLAEAGNTIYF
cdr3_nt: TGTGCCAGCAGCCCCCTTGCAGAAGCTGGAAACACCATATATTTT

d_call: TRBD1
v_call: TRBV12-3/TRBV12-4
clone_size: few
j_call: TRBJ1-1
cdr3_aa: CASSPTGGGTEAFF
cdr3_nt: TGTGCCAGCAGTCCCACAGGGGGAGGAACTGAAGCTTTCTTT

d_call: -
v_call: TRBV10-2
clone_size: -
j_call: TRBJ1-1
cdr3_aa: CASSPVRGITEAFF
cdr3_nt: TGCGCCAGCAGCCCGGTGAGGGGTATCACTGAAGCTTTCTTT

d_call: -
v_call: TRBV27
clone_size: few
j_call: TRBJ2-1
cdr3_aa: CASSLSVTNEQFF
cdr3_nt: TGTGCCAGCAGTTTATCGGTCACGAATGAGCAGTTCTTC

d_call: TRBD2
v_call: TRBV6-5
clone_size: -
j_call: TRBJ2-3
cdr3_aa: CASSPGGGPDTQYF
cdr3_nt: TGTGCCAGCAGTCCCGGGGGGGGGCCAGATACGCAGTATTTT

d_call: TRBD1
v_call: TRBV7-6
clone_size: -
j_call: TRBJ2-2
cdr3_aa: CASSLGQGERSGELFF
cdr3_nt: TGTGCCAGCAGCCTGGGACAGGGAGAGAGGTCCGGGGAGCTGTTTTTT

d_call: -
v_call: TRBV7-9
clone_size: few
j_call: TRBJ1-1
cdr3_aa: CASSALLNTEAFF
cdr3_nt: TGTGCCAGCAGCGCACTCTTGAACACTGAAGCTTTCTTT

d_call: -
v_call: TRBV20-1
clone_size: many
j_call: TRBJ1-3
cdr3_aa: CSAREISGNTIYF
cdr3_nt: TGCAGTGCTAGAGAGATCTCTGGAAACACCATATATTTT

d_call: -
v_call: TRBV29-1
clone_size: -
j_call: TRBJ1-2
cdr3_aa: CSVQTHYGYTF
cdr3_nt: TGCAGCGTACAGACCCACTATGGCTACACCTTC

d_call: -
v_call: TRBV6-2/TRBV6-3
clone_size: few
j_call: TRBJ2-7
cdr3_aa: CASSQRAGWYEQYF
cdr3_nt: TGTGCCAGCAGTCAACGTGCCGGCTGGTACGAGCAGTACTTC

d_call: -
v_call: TRBV12-3/TRBV12-4
clone_size: -
j_call: TRBJ2-1
cdr3_aa: CASSPRTGGKVF
cdr3_nt: TGTGCCAGCAGTCCACGGACCGGAGGGAAGGTCTTC

d_call: TRBD1
v_call: TRBV11-2
clone_size: -
j_call: TRBJ2-1
cdr3_aa: CASSRTGDGGEQFF
cdr3_nt: TGTGCCAGCAGCCGGACAGGCGACGGAGGTGAGCAGTTCTTC

d_call: -
v_call: TRBV11-2
clone_size: -
j_call: TRBJ1-1
cdr3_aa: CASTVEPSNTEAFF
cdr3_nt: TGTGCCAGCACCGTAGAGCCCTCGAACACTGAAGCTTTCTTT

d_call: -
v_call: TRBV5-5
clone_size: many
j_call: TRBJ1-6
cdr3_aa: CASSLQTGASNSPLHF
cdr3_nt: TGTGCCAGCAGCCTACAGACGGGGGCCAGTAATTCACCCCTCCACTTT

d_call: -
v_call: TRBV6-2/TRBV6-3
clone_size: many
j_call: TRBJ2-3
cdr3_aa: CASSYTSTDSHTDTQYF
cdr3_nt: TGTGCCAGCAGTTACACTTCGACGGATTCTCACACAGATACGCAGTATTTT

d_call: TRBD2
v_call: TRBV30
clone_size: few
j_call: TRBJ2-5
cdr3_aa: CAWSVGLAGGTETQYF
cdr3_nt: TGTGCCTGGAGTGTAGGACTAGCGGGGGGCACGGAGACCCAGTACTTC

d_call: -
v_call: TRBV27
clone_size: many
j_call: TRBJ2-5
cdr3_aa: CASSFRLGETQYF
cdr3_nt: TGTGCCAGCAGTTTCCGGTTAGGAGAGACCCAGTACTTC

d_call: -
v_call: TRBV27
clone_size: many
j_call: TRBJ1-5
cdr3_aa: CASSFRSNQPQHF
cdr3_nt: TGTGCCAGCAGTTTCCGGAGCAATCAGCCCCAGCATTTT

d_call: -
v_call: TRBV19
clone_size: many
j_call: TRBJ1-1
cdr3_aa: CASSMAGMNTEAFF
cdr3_nt: TGTGCCAGTAGTATGGCGGGAATGAACACTGAAGCTTTCTTT

d_call: TRBD1
v_call: TRBV20-1
clone_size: -
j_call: TRBJ1-6
cdr3_aa: CSARDETGGPNSPLHF
cdr3_nt: TGCAGTGCTAGAGATGAGACAGGGGGACCTAATTCACCCCTCCACTTT

d_call: -
v_call: TRBV20-1
clone_size: few
j_call: TRBJ1-4
cdr3_aa: CSASSGSEIEKLFF
cdr3_nt: TGCAGTGCTTCGAGCGGGTCCGAGATTGAAAAACTGTTTTTT

d_call: -
v_call: TRBV7-6
clone_size: few
j_call: TRBJ2-3
cdr3_aa: CASSLAGAGLADTQYF
cdr3_nt: TGTGCCAGCAGCTTAGCGGGCGCGGGGCTGGCAGATACGCAGTATTTT

d_call: -
v_call: TRBV6-1
clone_size: once
j_call: TRBJ2-2
cdr3_aa: CARQDPNTGEPFF
cdr3_nt: TGTGCCAGACAGGACCCCAACACCGGGGAGCCGTTTTTT

d_call: -
v_call: TRBV29-1
clone_size: -
j_call: TRBJ1-1
cdr3_aa: CSVSRGNTEAFF
cdr3_nt: TGCAGCGTTTCCAGGGGGAACACTGAAGCTTTCTTT

d_call: TRBD1
v_call: TRBV11-2
clone_size: few
j_call: TRBJ2-7
cdr3_aa: CASSLDWYGRTGNRPRAEEQYF
cdr3_nt: TGTGCCAGCAGCTTAGATTGGTATGGGAGGACAGGGAATAGGCCCCGGGCAGAAGAGCAGTACTTC

d_call: TRBD2
v_call: TRBV3-1
clone_size: many
j_call: TRBJ2-3
cdr3_aa: CASSQGPGTSNWATDTQYF
cdr3_nt: TGTGCCAGCAGCCAAGGACCCGGGACTAGCAATTGGGCCACAGATACGCAGTATTTT

d_call: TRBD2
v_call: TRBV9
clone_size: many
j_call: TRBJ2-3
cdr3_aa: CASSVGGDSTDTQYF
cdr3_nt: TGTGCCAGCAGCGTTGGGGGGGACAGCACAGATACGCAGTATTTT

d_call: -
v_call: TRBV7-3
clone_size: many
j_call: TRBJ2-3
cdr3_aa: CASSPGETLDPAYF
cdr3_nt: TGTGCCAGCAGCCCCGGAGAGACTCTGGACCCTGCGTATTTT

d_call: -
v_call: TRBV3-1
clone_size: few
j_call: TRBJ1-6
cdr3_aa: CASSQQRNSPLHF
cdr3_nt: TGTGCCAGCAGTCAACAGCGTAATTCACCCCTCCACTTT

d_call: TRBD1
v_call: TRBV5-5
clone_size: many
j_call: TRBJ2-3
cdr3_aa: CASSYDRGRNTQYF
cdr3_nt: TGTGCCAGCAGTTATGACAGGGGGAGGAATACGCAGTATTTT

d_call: -
v_call: TRBV20-1
clone_size: few
j_call: TRBJ2-7
cdr3_aa: CSATHPYEQYF
cdr3_nt: TGCAGTGCTACCCATCCCTACGAGCAGTACTTC

d_call: TRBD1
v_call: TRBV12-3/TRBV12-4
clone_size: -
j_call: TRBJ2-1
cdr3_aa: CASSQGAQSSYNEQFF
cdr3_nt: TGTGCCAGCAGCCAGGGGGCCCAGTCCTCCTACAATGAGCAGTTCTTC

d_call: TRBD1
v_call: TRBV7-2
clone_size: -
j_call: TRBJ1-6
cdr3_aa: CASSLRQGRTNSPLHF
cdr3_nt: TGTGCCAGCAGCCTCCGACAGGGGAGGACTAATTCACCCCTCCACTTT

d_call: -
v_call: TRBV12-3/TRBV12-4
clone_size: few
j_call: TRBJ1-5
cdr3_aa: CASSFNSNQPQHF
cdr3_nt: TGTGCCAGCAGTTTTAATAGCAATCAGCCCCAGCATTTT